This entry lists 21 T cell receptor beta chains sequenced from one sample in a study of T cells in Graves' hyperthyroidism and ophthalmopathy. Template material for amplifying TCR beta CDR3 regions consisted of RNA transcripts. RT-PCR in the first round (using the HTBI primer set) targeted the TCR CDR3. TCRdb ran MiXCR on the multiplex PCR reads and lists one entry per CDR3 protein. Seen here are around 240,000 distinct CDR3 sequences, more than 12% observed once, and the top ten hold roughly 13%. The sample taken for sequencing was blood. Receptor source: a woman between 35 and 50 years old with Graves' hyperthyroidism that later progressed to Graves' ophthalmopathy.

This clonotype was counted ten times or more. The chain recombines TRBV10-3 with TRBJ2-1; 10 nucleotides match TRBD1. The CDR3 contains 16 residues. Germline CDR1 and CDR2: ENHRY and SYGVKD. With V trimmed by 5 bases and J by 8 bases, 12 bases remained unmatched. CDR3 region: CAISPSRTGGIDEQFF. The DNA for the CDR3 is TGTGCCATCAGTCCCAGTAGGACAGGGGGGATTGATGAGCAGTTCTTC.

In its sample, this clonotype was seen many times. The V call is TRBV27, the J call TRBJ2-7; D gene uncertain. This CDR3 has 13 residues. CDR1 MNHEY and CDR2 SMNVEV come from the germline V gene (reference sequence). V gave up 4 bases and J gave up 0 bases, with 7 bases separating them. CDR3 residues: CASSYGTSYEQYF. In nucleotides, the CDR3 is TGTGCCAGCAGTTACGGCACCTCCTACGAGCAGTACTTC.

This clonotype was found many times. The chain links TRBV27 to TRBJ2-3; D might be TRBD1 (5 bases). This CDR3 has 16 residues. Germline-derived CDR1 and CDR2 are MNHEY and SMNVEV (reference sequence). Trimming left V 5 bases short and J 4 bases short, with 19 bases between. CDR3 bases: TGTGCCAGCAGTCCCCCTACAGGTTTTAGGGCAGATACGCAGTATTTT. Translated: CASSPPTGFRADTQYF.

This clonotype was detected many times. The J gene is TRBJ1-5, the V gene TRBV7-8, with D unclear. The CDR3 has 12 residues. V was cut by 0 bases and J by 15 bases, with 12 bases left in between. The germline gives CDR1 SGHVS, CDR2 FQNEAQ. DNA for the CDR3: TGTGCCAGCAGCTTAGCGGGCGGCCAAAGGCATTTT. This encodes CASSLAGGQRHF.

In the case of this clonotype: A much larger clone sits a single nucleotide away, making a read error possible. This chain links TRBV12-3 or TRBV12-4 with TRBJ1-2, with D hard to call. CDR3 size: 12 residues. The CDR3 loop reads CASSSGYYGCTF. CDR3 sequence (DNA): TGTGCCAGCAGTTCAGGTTACTATGGCTGCACCTTC.

This clonotype occurred many times. The J gene is TRBJ2-1, the V gene TRBV20-1; D might be TRBD2 (7 bases). This CDR3 has 16 amino acids. Germline-derived CDR1 and CDR2 are DFQATT and SNEGSKA (reference sequence). Between the trimmed V and J ends, which lost 6 bases and 3 bases, there was a span of 21 bases. For the CDR3, the DNA is TGCAGTGCGCGCCCAAGGGGGAGGGCCTTCTACAATGAGCAGTTCTTC. Its translation is CSARPRGRAFYNEQFF.

This clonotype was detected ten times or more. V and J are TRBV18 and TRBJ1-3; tentative D call: TRBD1 (5 bases). The germline V gene has CDR1 KGHSH and CDR2 LQKENI. The CDR3 has 18 residues. The V end lost 3 bases, the J end lost 0 bases, and 18 bases lay between the germline ends. For the CDR3, the DNA is TGTGCCAGCTCACCTCAGGTCCCGGGACCGAGCTCTGGAAACACCATATATTTT. Translated, it gives CASSPQVPGPSSGNTIYF.

The rearrangement joins TRBV12-3 or TRBV12-4 to TRBJ1-2, with a weak D call TRBD1 (5 bases). Trimming took off 7 bases at V and 5 bases at J, with 8 bases between the two ends. The CDR3 loop spans 11 amino acids. The CDR3 loop reads CASTQGYGYTF. In DNA form, the CDR3 reads TGTGCCAGCACCCAGGGTTATGGCTACACCTTC.

This clonotype was seen repeatedly, ten times or more. The V gene is TRBV7-8, the J gene TRBJ1-1, with 7 bases lining up with TRBD1. The CDR3 is 15 amino acids. V trimming: 1 base; J trimming: 2 bases; junction bases outside the gene matches: 4. Per germline, CDR1 SGHVS and CDR2 FQNEAQ. The CDR3 sequence is CASSLDDRANTEAFF. In DNA, the CDR3 is TGTGCCAGCAGCTTAGACGACAGGGCAAACACTGAAGCTTTCTTT.

The sample holds many counts of this clonotype. V is TRBV20-1 and J is TRBJ2-1; 9 bases align to TRBD2. The germline V gene has CDR1 DFQATT and CDR2 SNEGSKA (reference sequence). This CDR3 has 15 residues. The junction had 17 bases not matched to a gene; V was cut back by 6 bases and J by 11 bases. CDR3 in DNA: TGCAGTGCCGTGAAGATTAATAGCGGGAGAAAGCAGCAGTTCTTC. This gives the protein CSAVKINSGRKQQFF.

This clonotype was recorded many times. This chain joins TRBV2 and TRBJ1-6; 11 bases map to TRBD1. The CDR3 is 15 amino acids. V lost 6 bases to trimming and J lost 8 bases; unmatched junction nucleotides: 6. Germline V gives CDR1 SNHLY, CDR2 FYNNEI. This CDR3 reads CASSEGQGVDSPLHF. CDR3 coding DNA: TGTGCCAGCAGCGAGGGACAGGGGGTCGATTCACCCCTCCACTTT.

Comments on this clonotype: One base away lies a much larger clone, so this may be a sequencing read error. This chain joins TRBV10-3 and TRBJ1-1; unclear D gene. The CDR3 loop spans 13 amino acids. The V gene lost 4 bases and the J gene lost 2 bases, with 8 bases spanning the gap. CDR1 and CDR2 from the germline V gene are ENHRY and SYGVKD. This CDR3 reads CAISADCNTEAFF. The CDR3, as DNA: TGTGCCATCAGTGCAGACTGTAACACTGAAGCTTTCTTT.

This clonotype was detected ten times or more. In DNA form, the CDR3 reads TGTGCCAGCAGTATCCACGGGAACACTGAAGCTTTCTTT. Translation: CASSIHGNTEAFF. The chain uses TRBV28 and TRBJ1-1, with D unresolved. Looked up from germline, CDR1 is MDHEN and CDR2 is SYDVKM. V was pared by 5 bases and J by 1 base, with 8 bases between. The CDR3 runs to 13 residues.

This clonotype was picked up a small number of times. This sequence joins TRBV4-1 and TRBJ1-3; tentatively, D is TRBD1 (6 bases). V gave up 3 bases and J gave up 0 bases, with 12 bases separating them. From germline, CDR1 is MGHRA and CDR2 YSYEKL. The length of the CDR3 is 16 residues. CDR3 coding DNA: TGCGCCAGCAGCCAGTCTTTGGACAGCTCTGGAAACACCATATATTTT. This gives the protein CASSQSLDSSGNTIYF.

This clonotype was seen many times. This chain links TRBV9 with TRBJ1-4; the D gene is possibly TRBD1 (5 bases). From germline, CDR1 is SGDLS and CDR2 YYNGEE. The CDR3 is made up of 16 amino acids. V gave up 2 bases and J gave up 2 bases, with 13 bases separating them. CDR3 DNA: TGTGCCAGCAGCGTTAGCCAGGGTGCCACTAATGAAAAACTGTTTTTT. Translation gives CASSVSQGATNEKLFF.

This clonotype has more than one count but fewer than ten. A much bigger clone sits one base away, suggesting this may be a read error. The chain has TRBV29-1 and TRBJ2-3, with TRBD1 identical over 8 bases. The junction had 12 bases not matched to a gene; V was cut back by 1 base and J by 0 bases. CDR1 is SQVTM and CDR2 is ANQGSEA in the germline V gene. The CDR3 contains 18 residues. The CDR3 reads CSVEGASTGELSTDTQYF. CDR3 bases: TGCAGCGTTGAAGGGGCCTCGACAGGGGAACTTAGCACAGATACGCAGTATTTT.

This clonotype was counted many times. This chain connects TRBV11-2 to TRBJ2-7; D not certain. V was clipped by 5 bases and J by 1 base, with 15 bases between them. This CDR3 is built from 15 residues. Per germline, CDR1 SGHAT and CDR2 FQNNGV. CDR3 bases: TGTGCCAGCAGCCCTCTTAAAAAGCGTTCCTACGAGCAGTACTTC. Translating gives CASSPLKKRSYEQYF.

This clonotype was observed many times. The chain carries TRBV2 and TRBJ1-6, with 8 bases aligning to TRBD1. V lost 11 bases, J lost 9 bases, and 9 bases stayed unmatched. Looked up from germline, CDR1 is SNHLY and CDR2 is FYNNEI. This CDR3 comprises 13 residues. CDR3 nucleotides: TGTGCCCTTCAGGGGACAGGACCTTCACCCCTCCACTTT. This sequence encodes CALQGTGPSPLHF.

This clonotype was observed at least ten times. The gene calls are TRBV28 and TRBJ1-2; D is perhaps TRBD1 (6 bases). The germline CDR1 and CDR2 sequences are MDHEN and SYDVKM. The CDR3 contains 15 residues. Between the trimmed V and J ends, which lost 5 bases and 4 bases, there was a span of 17 bases. The CDR3 spells CASSPLAGDFYGYTF. CDR3 nucleotides: TGTGCCAGCAGTCCCCTAGCAGGGGACTTCTATGGCTACACCTTC.

This clonotype appeared many times. The chain recombines TRBV3-1 with TRBJ1-6; D may be TRBD1 (5 bases). Germline CDR1 reads LGHDT; CDR2 reads YNNKEL (reference sequence). V lost 4 bases to trimming and J lost 9 bases, with 19 bases between them. The CDR3 spans 16 residues. DNA of the CDR3: TGTGCCAGCAGCCGGGGGTCCCAATGGCAGGGTTCACCCCTCCACTTT. Its protein product is CASSRGSQWQGSPLHF.

This clonotype was counted at least ten times. The chain has TRBV11-2 and TRBJ1-1, with D unclear. The CDR3 consists of 15 residues. Germline CDR1 SGHAT, CDR2 FQNNGV. The ends were cut back, 1 base at V and 1 base at J, with 10 bases in the middle. The CDR3 DNA sequence: TGTGCCAGCAGCTTAGTCGGACGCGGGAACACTGAAGCTTTCTTT. This sequence encodes CASSLVGRGNTEAFF.